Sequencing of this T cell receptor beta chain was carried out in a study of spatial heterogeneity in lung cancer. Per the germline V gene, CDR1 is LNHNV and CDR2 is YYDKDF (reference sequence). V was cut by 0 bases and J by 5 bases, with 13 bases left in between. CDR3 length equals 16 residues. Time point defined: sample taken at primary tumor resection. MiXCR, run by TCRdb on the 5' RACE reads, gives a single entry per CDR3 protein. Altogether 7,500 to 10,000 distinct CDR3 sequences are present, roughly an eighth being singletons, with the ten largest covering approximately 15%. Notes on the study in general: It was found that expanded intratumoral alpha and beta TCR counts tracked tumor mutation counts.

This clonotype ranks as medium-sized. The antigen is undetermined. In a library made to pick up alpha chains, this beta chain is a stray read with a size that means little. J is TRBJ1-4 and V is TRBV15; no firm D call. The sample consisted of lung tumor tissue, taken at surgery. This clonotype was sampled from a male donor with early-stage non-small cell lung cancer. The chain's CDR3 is CATSRDRQAGNEKLFF. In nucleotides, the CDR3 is TGTGCCACCAGCAGAGATCGGCAGGCTGGAAATGAAAAACTGTTTTTT.